Listed here is a single TCR beta chain. As yet, its antigen is unknown. These data originate in a study of identical twins. Study findings and constraints: Compared with unrelated sharing, twin-shared out-of-frame alpha sequences had more low-probability sequences.

The CDR3 extends over 15 amino acids. The trim removed 0 bases at V and 4 bases at J, leaving 5 bases unmatched. The V gene's germline CDR1 is SEHNR and CDR2 FQNEAQ (reference sequence). TCRdb reprocessed the 5' RACE reads via MiXCR and lists one record per CDR3 protein. The profile covers some 300,000 distinct CDR3 sequences, with more than 9% appearing a single time and around 6.9% taken by the ten largest. These data were likewise used in another study, on yellow fever vaccine responses in identical twins. That work adds: Twins' T cell vaccine responses reportedly looked partly convergent, partly personalized.

The sequence came from a woman aged 18-29 years in good health. Sequenced sample: CD8+ T cells sorted from blood. The V and J genes are TRBV7-9 and TRBJ1-1, with 7 bases matching TRBD1. CDR3 bases: TGTGCCAGCAGCTTAGCAGGGGGCGCGCCCACTGAAGCTTTCTTT. It yields the protein CASSLAGGAPTEAFF. Together with reference TRBV7-9 and TRBJ1-1, the CDR3 gives the full variable domain: DTGVSQNPRHKITKRGQNVTFRCDPISEHNRLYWYRQTLGQGPEFLTYFQNEAQLEKSRLLSDRFSAERPKGSFSTLEIQRTEQGDSAMYLCASSLAGGAPTEAFFGQGTRLTVV.